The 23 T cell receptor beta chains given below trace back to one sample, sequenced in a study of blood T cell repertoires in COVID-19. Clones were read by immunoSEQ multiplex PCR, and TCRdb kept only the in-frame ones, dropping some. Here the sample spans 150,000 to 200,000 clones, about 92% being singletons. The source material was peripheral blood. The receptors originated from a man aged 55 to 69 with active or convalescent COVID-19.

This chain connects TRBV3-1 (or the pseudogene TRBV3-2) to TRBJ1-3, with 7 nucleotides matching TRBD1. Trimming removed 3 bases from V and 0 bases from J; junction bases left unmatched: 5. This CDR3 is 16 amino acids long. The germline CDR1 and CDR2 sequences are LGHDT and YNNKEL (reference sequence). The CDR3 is CASSHGTAISGNTIYF. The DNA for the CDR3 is TGTGCCAGCAGCCACGGGACAGCGATCTCTGGAAACACCATATATTTT.

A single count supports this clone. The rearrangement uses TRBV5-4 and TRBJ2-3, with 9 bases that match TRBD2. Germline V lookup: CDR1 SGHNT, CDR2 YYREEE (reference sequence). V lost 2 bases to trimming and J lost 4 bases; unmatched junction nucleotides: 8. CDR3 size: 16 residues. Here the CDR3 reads CASSLGLAGVSDTQYF. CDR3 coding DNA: TGTGCCAGCAGCTTAGGTTTAGCGGGAGTCTCAGATACGCAGTATTTT. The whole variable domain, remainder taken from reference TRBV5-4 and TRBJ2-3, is ETGVTQSPTHLIKTRGQQVTLRCSSQSGHNTVSWYQQALGQGPQFIFQYYREEENGRGNFPPRFSGLQFPNYSSELNVNALELDDSALYLCASSLGLAGVSDTQYFGPGTRLTVL.

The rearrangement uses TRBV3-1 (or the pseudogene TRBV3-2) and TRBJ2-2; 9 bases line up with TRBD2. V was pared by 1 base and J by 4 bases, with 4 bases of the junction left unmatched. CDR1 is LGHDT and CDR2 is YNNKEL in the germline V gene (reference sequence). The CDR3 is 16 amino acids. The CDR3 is CASSQGPSGITGELFF. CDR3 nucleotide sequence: TGTGCCAGCAGCCAAGGCCCTAGCGGGATCACCGGGGAGCTGTTTTTT.

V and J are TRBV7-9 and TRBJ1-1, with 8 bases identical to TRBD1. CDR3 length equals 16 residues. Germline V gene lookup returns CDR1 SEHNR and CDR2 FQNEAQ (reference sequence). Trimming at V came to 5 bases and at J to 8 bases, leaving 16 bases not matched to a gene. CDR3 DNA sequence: TGTGCCAGCAGCCAACCTCGGACAGGGAATGTCTTGGAAGCTTTCTTT. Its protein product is CASSQPRTGNVLEAFF.

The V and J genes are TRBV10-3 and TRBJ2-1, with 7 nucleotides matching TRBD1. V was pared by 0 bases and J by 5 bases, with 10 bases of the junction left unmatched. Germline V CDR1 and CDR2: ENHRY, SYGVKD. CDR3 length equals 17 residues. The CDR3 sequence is CAISESTDGTVDNEQFF. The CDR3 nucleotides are TGTGCCATCAGTGAGTCGACTGACGGGACAGTCGACAATGAGCAGTTCTTC.

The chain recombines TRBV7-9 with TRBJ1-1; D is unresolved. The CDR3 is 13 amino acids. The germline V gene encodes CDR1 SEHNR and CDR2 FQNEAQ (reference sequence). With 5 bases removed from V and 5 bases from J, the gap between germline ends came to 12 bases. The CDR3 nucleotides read TGTGCCAGCAGCCTTTTTTCGGAGACTGAAGCTTTCTTT. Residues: CASSLFSETEAFF.

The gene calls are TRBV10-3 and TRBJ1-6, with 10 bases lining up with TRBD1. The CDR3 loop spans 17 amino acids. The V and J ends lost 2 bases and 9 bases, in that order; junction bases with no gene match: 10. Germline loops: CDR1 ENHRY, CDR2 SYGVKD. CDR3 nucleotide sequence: TGTGCCATCAGTGAGACACGGGACAGGGGAAGGGGTTCACCCCTCCACTTT. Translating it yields CAISETRDRGRGSPLHF.

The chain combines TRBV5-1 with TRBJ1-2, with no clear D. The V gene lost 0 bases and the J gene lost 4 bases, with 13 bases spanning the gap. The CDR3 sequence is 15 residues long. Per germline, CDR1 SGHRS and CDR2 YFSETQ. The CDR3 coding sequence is TGCGCCAGCAGCTTGGGAGGGTTGGGGTCCTATGGCTACACCTTC. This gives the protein CASSLGGLGSYGYTF. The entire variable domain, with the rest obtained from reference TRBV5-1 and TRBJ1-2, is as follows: KAGVTQTPRYLIKTRGQQVTLSCSPISGHRSVSWYQQTPGQGLQFLFEYFSETQRNKGNFPGRFSGRQFSNSRSEMNVSTLELGDSALYLCASSLGGLGSYGYTFGSGTRLTVV.

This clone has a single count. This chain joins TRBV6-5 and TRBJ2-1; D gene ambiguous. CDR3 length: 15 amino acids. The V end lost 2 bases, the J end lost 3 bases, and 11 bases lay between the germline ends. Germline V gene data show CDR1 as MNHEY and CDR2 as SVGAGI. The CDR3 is CASSYTGSNYNEQFF. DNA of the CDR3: TGTGCCAGCAGTTACACCGGGTCAAACTACAATGAGCAGTTCTTC.

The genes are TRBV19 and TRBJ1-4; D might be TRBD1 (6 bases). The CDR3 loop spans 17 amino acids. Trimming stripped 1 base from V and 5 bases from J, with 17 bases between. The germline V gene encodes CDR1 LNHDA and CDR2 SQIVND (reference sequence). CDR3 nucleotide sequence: TGTGCCAGTAGTATAGCCCCCCTCGGGGGGGCGAATGAAAAACTGTTTTTT. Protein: CASSIAPLGGANEKLFF.

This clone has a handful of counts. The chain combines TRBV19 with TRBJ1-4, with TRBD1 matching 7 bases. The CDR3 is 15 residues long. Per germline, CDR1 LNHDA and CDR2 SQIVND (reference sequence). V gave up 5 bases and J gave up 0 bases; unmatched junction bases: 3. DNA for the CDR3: TGTGCCAGTAGTCCGGGGACAGCAACTAATGAAAAACTGTTTTTT. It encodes CASSPGTATNEKLFF.

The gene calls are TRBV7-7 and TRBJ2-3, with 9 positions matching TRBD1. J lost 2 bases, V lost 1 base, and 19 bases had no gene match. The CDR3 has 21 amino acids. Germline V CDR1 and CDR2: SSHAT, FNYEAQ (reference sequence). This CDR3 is CASSLEPPSLLQGAITDTQYF. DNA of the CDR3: TGTGCCAGCAGCTTAGAACCCCCCTCGTTACTACAGGGGGCGATCACAGATACGCAGTATTTT.

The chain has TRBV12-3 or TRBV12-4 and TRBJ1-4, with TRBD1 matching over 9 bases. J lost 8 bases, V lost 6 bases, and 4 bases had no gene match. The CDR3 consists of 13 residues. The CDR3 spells CASRRQGDEKLFF. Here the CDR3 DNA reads TGTGCCAGCAGAAGACAGGGGGACGAAAAACTGTTTTTT.

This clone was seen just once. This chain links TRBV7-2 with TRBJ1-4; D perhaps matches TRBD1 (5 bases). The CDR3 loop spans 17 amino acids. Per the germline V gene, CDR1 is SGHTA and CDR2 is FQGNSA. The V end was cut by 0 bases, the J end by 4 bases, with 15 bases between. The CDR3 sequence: CASSLAPGWVHNEKLFF. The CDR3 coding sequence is TGTGCCAGCAGCTTAGCGCCAGGGTGGGTGCATAATGAAAAACTGTTTTTT.

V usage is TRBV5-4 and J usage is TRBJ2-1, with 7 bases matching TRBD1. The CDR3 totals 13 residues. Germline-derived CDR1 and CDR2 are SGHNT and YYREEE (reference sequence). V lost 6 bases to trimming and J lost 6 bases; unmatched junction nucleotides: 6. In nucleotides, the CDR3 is TGTGCCAGCACCCCGACAGGGATCAATGAGCAGTTCTTC. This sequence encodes CASTPTGINEQFF.

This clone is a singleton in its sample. The CDR3 region is CASSYQGGRMKDTQYF. CDR3 in DNA: TGTGCCAGCAGTTACCAGGGCGGGAGAATGAAAGATACGCAGTATTTT. J is TRBJ2-3 and V is TRBV6-2 or TRBV6-3, with TRBD2 matching over 7 bases. Trimming cost V 2 bases and J 5 bases; bases outside gene matches: 10. Germline CDR1 and CDR2: MNHEY and SVGEGT. The CDR3 length is 16 residues.

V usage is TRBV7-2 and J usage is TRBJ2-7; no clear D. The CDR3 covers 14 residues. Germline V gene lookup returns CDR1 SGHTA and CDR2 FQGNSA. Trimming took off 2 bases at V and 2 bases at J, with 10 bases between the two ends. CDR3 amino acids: CASSLNGSPYEQYF. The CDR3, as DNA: TGTGCCAGCAGCTTAAATGGCAGTCCCTACGAGCAGTACTTC.

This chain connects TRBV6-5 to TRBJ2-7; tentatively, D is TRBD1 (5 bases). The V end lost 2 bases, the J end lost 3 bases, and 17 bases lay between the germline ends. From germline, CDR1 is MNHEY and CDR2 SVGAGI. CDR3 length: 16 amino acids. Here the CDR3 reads CASSYNGAGAIYEQYF. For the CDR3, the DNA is TGTGCCAGCAGTTACAATGGGGCAGGAGCCATCTACGAGCAGTACTTC.

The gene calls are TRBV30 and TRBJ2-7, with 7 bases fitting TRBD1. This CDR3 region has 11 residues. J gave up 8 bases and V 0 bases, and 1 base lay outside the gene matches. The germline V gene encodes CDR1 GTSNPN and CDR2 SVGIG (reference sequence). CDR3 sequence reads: CAWSVGQKQYF. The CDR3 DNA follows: TGTGCCTGGAGTGTGGGACAGAAGCAGTACTTC.

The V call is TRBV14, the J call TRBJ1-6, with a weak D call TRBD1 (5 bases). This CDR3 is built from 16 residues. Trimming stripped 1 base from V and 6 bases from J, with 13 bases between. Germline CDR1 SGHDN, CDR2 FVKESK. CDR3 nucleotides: TGTGCCAGCAGCCAAGTTGGGGCTCTAATTAATTCACCCCTCCACTTT. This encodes CASSQVGALINSPLHF.

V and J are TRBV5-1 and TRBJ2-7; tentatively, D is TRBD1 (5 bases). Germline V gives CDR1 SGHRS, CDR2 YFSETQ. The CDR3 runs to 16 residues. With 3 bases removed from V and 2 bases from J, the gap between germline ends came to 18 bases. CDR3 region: CASSWSDTDPTYEQYF. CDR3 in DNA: TGCGCCAGCAGCTGGTCGGACACTGACCCAACCTACGAGCAGTACTTC.

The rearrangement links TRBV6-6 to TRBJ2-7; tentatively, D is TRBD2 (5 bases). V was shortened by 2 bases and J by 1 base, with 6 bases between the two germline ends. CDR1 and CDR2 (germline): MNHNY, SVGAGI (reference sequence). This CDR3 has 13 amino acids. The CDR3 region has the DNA TGTGCCAGCAGTTACGAGCGGTCCTACGAGCAGTACTTC. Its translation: CASSYERSYEQYF.

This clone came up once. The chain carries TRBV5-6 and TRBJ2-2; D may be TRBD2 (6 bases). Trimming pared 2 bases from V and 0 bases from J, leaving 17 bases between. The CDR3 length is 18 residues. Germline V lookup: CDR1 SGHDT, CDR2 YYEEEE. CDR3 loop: CASSFGFGGNANTGELFF. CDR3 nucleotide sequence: TGTGCCAGCAGCTTTGGCTTTGGGGGGAACGCGAACACCGGGGAGCTGTTTTTT.